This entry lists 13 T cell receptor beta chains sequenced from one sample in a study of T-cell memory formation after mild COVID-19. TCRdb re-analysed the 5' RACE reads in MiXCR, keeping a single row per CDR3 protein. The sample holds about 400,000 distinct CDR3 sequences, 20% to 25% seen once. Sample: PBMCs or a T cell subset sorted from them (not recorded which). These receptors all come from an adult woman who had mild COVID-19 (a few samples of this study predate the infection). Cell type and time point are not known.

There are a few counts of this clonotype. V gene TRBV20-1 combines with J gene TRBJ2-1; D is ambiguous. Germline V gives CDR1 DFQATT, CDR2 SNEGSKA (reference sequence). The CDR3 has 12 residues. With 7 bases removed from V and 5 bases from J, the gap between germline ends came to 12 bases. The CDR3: CSVTAAHNEQFF. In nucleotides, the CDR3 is TGCAGTGTAACAGCAGCCCACAATGAGCAGTTCTTC.

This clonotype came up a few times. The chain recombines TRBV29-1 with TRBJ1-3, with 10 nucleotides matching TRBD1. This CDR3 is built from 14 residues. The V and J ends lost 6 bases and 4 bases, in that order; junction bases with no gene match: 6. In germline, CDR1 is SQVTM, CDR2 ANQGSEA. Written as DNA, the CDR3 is TGCAGCGTGAGACAGGGGGCAATGGGAAACACCATATATTTT. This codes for CSVRQGAMGNTIYF.

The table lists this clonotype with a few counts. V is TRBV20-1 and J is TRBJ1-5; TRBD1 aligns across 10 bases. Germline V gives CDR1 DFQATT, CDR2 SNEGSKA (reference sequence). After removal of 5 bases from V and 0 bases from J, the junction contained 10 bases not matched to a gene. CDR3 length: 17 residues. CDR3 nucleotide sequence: TGCAGTGCTCCACCGGGACAGGGGCCGTATAGCAATCAGCCCCAGCATTTT. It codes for CSAPPGQGPYSNQPQHF.

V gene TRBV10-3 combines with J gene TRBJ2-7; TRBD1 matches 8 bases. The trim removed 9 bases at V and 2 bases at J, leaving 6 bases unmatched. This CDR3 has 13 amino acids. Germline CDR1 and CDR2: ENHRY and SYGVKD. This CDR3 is CAIGTGPTYEQYF. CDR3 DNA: TGTGCCATTGGGACAGGACCAACCTACGAGCAGTACTTC.

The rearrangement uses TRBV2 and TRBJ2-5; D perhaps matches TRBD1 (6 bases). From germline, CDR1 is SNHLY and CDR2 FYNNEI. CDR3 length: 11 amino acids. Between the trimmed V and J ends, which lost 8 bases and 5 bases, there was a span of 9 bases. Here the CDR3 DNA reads TGTGCCAGCCAGGGGTTGGAGACCCAGTACTTC. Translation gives CASQGLETQYF.

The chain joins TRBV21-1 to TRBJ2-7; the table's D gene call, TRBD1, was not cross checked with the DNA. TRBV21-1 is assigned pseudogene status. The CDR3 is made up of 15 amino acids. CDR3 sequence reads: CASSKVARSSYEQYF. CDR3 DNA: TGTGCCAGCAGCAAAGTGGCGCGCTCCTCCTACGAGCAGTACTTC.

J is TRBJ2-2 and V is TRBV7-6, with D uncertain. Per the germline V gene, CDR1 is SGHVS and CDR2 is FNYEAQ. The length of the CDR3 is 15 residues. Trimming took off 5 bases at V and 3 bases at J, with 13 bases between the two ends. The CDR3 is CASSPYHGDTGELFF. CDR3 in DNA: TGTGCCAGCAGCCCGTACCATGGGGACACCGGGGAGCTGTTTTTT.

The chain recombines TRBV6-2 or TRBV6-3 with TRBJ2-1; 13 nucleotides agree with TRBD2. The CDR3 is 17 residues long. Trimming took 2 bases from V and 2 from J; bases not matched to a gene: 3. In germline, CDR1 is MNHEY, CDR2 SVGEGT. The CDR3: CASSYGTSGTTYNEQFF. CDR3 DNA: TGTGCCAGCAGTTACGGGACTAGCGGGACCACCTACAATGAGCAGTTCTTC.

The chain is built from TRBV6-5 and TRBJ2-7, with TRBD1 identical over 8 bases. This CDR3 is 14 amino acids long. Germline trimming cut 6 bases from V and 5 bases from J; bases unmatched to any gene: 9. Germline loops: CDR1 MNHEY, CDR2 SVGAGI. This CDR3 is CASSVTGGGHEQYF. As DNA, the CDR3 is TGTGCCAGCAGCGTTACAGGGGGTGGCCACGAGCAGTACTTC.

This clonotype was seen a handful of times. CDR3 in amino acids: CASSYSPGLASSYEQYF. CDR3 bases: TGTGCCAGCAGTTACTCGCCCGGGCTGGCCAGCTCCTACGAGCAGTACTTC. This chain joins TRBV6-2 or TRBV6-3 and TRBJ2-7; D gene uncertain. Between the trimmed V and J ends, which lost 0 bases and 0 bases, there was a span of 15 bases. Per germline, CDR1 MNHEY and CDR2 SVGEGT. The CDR3 length is 17 residues.

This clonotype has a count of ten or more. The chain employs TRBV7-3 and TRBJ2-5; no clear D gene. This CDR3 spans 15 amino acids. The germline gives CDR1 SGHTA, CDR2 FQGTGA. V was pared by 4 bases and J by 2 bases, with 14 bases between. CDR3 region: CASSSGLPSQETQYF. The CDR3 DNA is TGTGCCAGCAGCTCCGGGTTGCCTTCGCAAGAGACCCAGTACTTC.

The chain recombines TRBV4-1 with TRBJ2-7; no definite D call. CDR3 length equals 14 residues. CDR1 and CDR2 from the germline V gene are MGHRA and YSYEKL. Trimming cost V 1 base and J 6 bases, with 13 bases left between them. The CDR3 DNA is TGCGCCAGCAGCCAAGTGGGCAGTTCCGGCGAGCAGTACTTC. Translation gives CASSQVGSSGEQYF.

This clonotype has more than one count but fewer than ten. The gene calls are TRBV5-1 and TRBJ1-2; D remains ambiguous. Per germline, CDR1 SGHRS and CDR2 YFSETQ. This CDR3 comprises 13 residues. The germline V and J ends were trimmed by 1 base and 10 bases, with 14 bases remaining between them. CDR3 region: CASSLSADLVYTF. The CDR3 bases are TGCGCCAGCAGCTTGAGTGCAGATCTGGTCTACACCTTC.